Described below is a single TCR beta chain sequence and its context. Its antigen is not identified. The CDR3 goes on 3 residues after the read ends, and that part is filled in from the germline J gene. These data come from a study of T cells in women clearing cervical HPV infection. Study-level findings and limits: It is unknown whether associations predate infection; no effector/memory or HPV-specific sorting.

CDR3 length: 12 residues. Trimming removed 6 bases at V and 4 bases at J, with 10 bases between. Germline CDR1 is DFQATT and CDR2 is SNEGSKA (reference sequence). Produced via immunoSEQ multiplex PCR; TCRdb's table is partial and in-frame only. This table holds around 33,000 clones. This chain joins TRBV20-1 and TRBJ2-1; D gene unclear. The specimen was blood buffy coat. This receptor was obtained from a woman between 18 and 70 years old with a cervical HPV16 infection that either progressed to CIN3+ or cleared (not recorded which). This CDR3 is CSAPALYNEQFF. The CDR3 DNA, read in part, is TGCAGTGCCCCAGCGCTATACAATGAG.